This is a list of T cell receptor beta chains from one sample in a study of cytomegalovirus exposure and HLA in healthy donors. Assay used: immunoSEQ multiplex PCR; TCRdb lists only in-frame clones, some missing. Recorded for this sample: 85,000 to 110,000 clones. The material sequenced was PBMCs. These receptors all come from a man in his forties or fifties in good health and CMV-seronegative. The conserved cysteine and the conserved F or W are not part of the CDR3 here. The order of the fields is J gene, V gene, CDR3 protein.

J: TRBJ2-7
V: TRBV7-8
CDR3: ASSRIEDRGEQY

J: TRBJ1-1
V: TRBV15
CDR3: ATSRDSSLRTEAF

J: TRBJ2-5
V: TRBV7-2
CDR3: ASSSQGANQETQY

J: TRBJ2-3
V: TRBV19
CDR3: ASSILAGVTDTQY

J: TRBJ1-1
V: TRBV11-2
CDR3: ASSMGQGMNTEAF

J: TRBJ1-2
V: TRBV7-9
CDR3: ASSLGGVDYGYT

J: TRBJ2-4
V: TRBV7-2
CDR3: ASSLAPGQGMVKNIQY

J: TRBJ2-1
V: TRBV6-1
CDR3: ASSENPGSSYNEQF

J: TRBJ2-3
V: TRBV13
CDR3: ASSLGPMSGFNSSTDTQY

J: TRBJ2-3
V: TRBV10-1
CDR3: ASSPASFTQY

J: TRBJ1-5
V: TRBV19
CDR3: ATRQGGYSNQPQH

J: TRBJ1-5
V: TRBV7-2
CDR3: ASSPDTGNIGPQH

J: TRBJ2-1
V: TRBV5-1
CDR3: ASSPGQGGNEQF

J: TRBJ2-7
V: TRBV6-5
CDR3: ASSYRGDRPTYEQY

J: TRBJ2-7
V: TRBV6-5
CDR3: ASSYSYRYEQY

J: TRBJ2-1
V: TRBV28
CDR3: ASSLAGQLYNEQF

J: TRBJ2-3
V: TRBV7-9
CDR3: ASSSQLGTGLGDTQY

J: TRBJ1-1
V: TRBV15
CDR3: ATSSQFSGTGVGAF

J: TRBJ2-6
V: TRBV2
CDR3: ASSATSGGDNVLT

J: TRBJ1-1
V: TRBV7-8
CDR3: ASSNRTGLNTEAF

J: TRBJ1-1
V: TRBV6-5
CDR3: ASSYSGVLNTEAF

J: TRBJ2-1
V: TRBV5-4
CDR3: ASSSAGTRSYNEQF

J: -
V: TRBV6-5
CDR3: ASSNRGRNYEQY

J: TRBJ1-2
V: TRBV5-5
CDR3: ASSLAAAAEDGYT

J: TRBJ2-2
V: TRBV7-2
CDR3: ASSSPPSLRSGELF

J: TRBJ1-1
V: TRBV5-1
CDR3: ASSVYGDTEAF

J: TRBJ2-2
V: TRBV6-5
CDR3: ASSYGQGAGELF

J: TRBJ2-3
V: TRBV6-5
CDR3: ASSYSGLAGPDTQY

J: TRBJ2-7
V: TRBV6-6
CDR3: ASRGVISYEQY

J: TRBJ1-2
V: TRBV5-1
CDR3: ASSLPTGLGAGYT

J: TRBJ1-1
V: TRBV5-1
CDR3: ASTLGGSGATEAF

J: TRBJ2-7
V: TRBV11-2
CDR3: ASSSTNRGLGEQY

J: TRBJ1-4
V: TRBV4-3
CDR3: ASSQDWVPGEKLF

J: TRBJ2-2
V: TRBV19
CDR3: ASSIAIRGNTGELF

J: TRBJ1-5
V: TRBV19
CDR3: ASSITGTPNQPQH

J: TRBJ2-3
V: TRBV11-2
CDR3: ASSQGAGSTDTQY

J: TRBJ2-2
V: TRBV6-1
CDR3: ASSAQRGTGELF

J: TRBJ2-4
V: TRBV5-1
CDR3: ASSGGQGAGDIQY

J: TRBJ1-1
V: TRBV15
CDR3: ATSRDLGQNTEAF

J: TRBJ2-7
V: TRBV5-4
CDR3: ASSHTGTYEQY

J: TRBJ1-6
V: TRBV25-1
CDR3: ASSTWTGDNSPLH